A single sample gave rise to the 16 T cell receptor beta chains below, sequenced in a study of shared clonotypes between healthy human individuals. Measured with immunoSEQ multiplex PCR; TCRdb has only the in-frame clones, and not every one. The sample lists 2,500,000 or so clones, 92% occurring once. Material for sequencing was naive CD4+ T cells from PBMCs. Subset described: CD45RA+ positively selected. These receptors originate from a man between 18 and 29 years old in good health. Some clones in this sample may be carry-over from other donors' samples.

The chain recombines TRBV5-4 with TRBJ1-4; TRBD1 is a possible D gene (5 bases). Germline lookup yields CDR1 SGHNT and CDR2 YYREEE (reference sequence). This CDR3 is built from 15 residues. V gave up 4 bases and J gave up 2 bases, with 12 bases separating them. CDR3 region: CASSTIPGTNEKLFF. CDR3 sequence (DNA): TGTGCCAGCAGCACAATCCCAGGGACTAATGAAAAACTGTTTTTT.

The chain is built from TRBV19 and TRBJ1-3; D remains unclear. V was clipped by 7 bases and J by 3 bases, with 13 bases between them. Per germline, CDR1 LNHDA and CDR2 SQIVND (reference sequence). The CDR3 runs 14 residues. This chain's CDR3 is CASTRIGSGNTIYF. As DNA, the CDR3 is TGTGCCAGTACCCGGATAGGGAGTGGAAACACCATATATTTT.

The J gene is TRBJ1-1, the V gene TRBV27; TRBD1 is a possible D gene (5 bases). Germline assignment: CDR1 MNHEY and CDR2 SMNVEV (reference sequence). This CDR3 region has 12 residues. V was shortened by 5 bases and J by 10 bases, with 14 bases between the two germline ends. CDR3 sequence (DNA): TGTGCCAGCAGTCTCGGAGGGAGGGGAGCTTTCTTT. Protein sequence: CASSLGGRGAFF.

The chain is built from TRBV10-3 and TRBJ1-2; the D gene is possibly TRBD1 (6 bases). The CDR3 spans 13 residues. Germline assignment: CDR1 ENHRY and CDR2 SYGVKD. With 4 bases removed from V and 2 bases from J, the gap between germline ends came to 8 bases. The CDR3 DNA follows: TGTGCCATCAGTGGCAGGGGAAACTATGGCTACACCTTC. Its translation: CAISGRGNYGYTF.

This chain connects TRBV14 to TRBJ2-7, with 11 bases matching TRBD1. The CDR3 contains 15 residues. Germline trimming cut 4 bases from V and 2 bases from J; bases unmatched to any gene: 4. Germline V gene lookup returns CDR1 SGHDN and CDR2 FVKESK. CDR3 protein: CASSPVGQGAYEQYF. DNA for the CDR3: TGTGCCAGCAGCCCGGTGGGACAGGGGGCCTACGAGCAGTACTTC.

CDR3 sequence reads: CASSYRDRPYNEQFF. In DNA, the CDR3 is TGTGCCAGCAGCTACCGGGACAGACCCTACAATGAGCAGTTCTTC. The rearrangement joins TRBV21-1 to TRBJ2-1; no check of the table's D call, TRBD1, against the DNA was made. TRBV21-1 is given as a pseudogene. There are 15 residues in the CDR3.

The chain employs TRBV4-2 and TRBJ2-6, with a possible D match to TRBD1 (5 bases). Trimming removed 1 base at V and 3 bases at J, with 16 bases between. The CDR3 length is 18 residues. The germline CDR1 and CDR2 sequences are LGHNA and YNFKEQ. In nucleotides, the CDR3 is TGTGCCAGCAGCCAAGTGGGCAGGGCAGGCTTTGGGGCCAACGTCCTGACTTTC. As protein: CASSQVGRAGFGANVLTF.

The J gene is TRBJ2-5, the V gene TRBV7-3; TRBD2 matches at 7 bases. V lost 4 bases, J lost 5 bases, and 7 bases stayed unmatched. The CDR3 is 14 amino acids. Germline CDR1 and CDR2: SGHTA and FQGTGA. The CDR3 spells CASSSLAGWETQYF. CDR3 sequence (DNA): TGTGCCAGCAGCTCATTAGCGGGTTGGGAGACCCAGTACTTC.

This rearrangement joins TRBV7-9 to TRBJ2-2, with 7 positions matching TRBD1. Trimming at V came to 6 bases and at J to 7 bases, leaving 14 bases not matched to a gene. CDR1 and CDR2 (germline): SEHNR, FQNEAQ (reference sequence). The CDR3 loop spans 16 amino acids. The CDR3 nucleotides read TGTGCCAGCAGGTCCGACCGGGACAGCAAAGGCGGGGAGCTGTTTTTT. It codes for CASRSDRDSKGGELFF.

This clone occurred a few times. The chain carries TRBV6-5 and TRBJ2-5, with 8 bases lining up with TRBD2. Germline V gene data show CDR1 as MNHEY and CDR2 as SVGAGI. Losses at the gene ends were 6 bases for V and 4 bases for J; bases not matched to a gene: 7. The CDR3 has 14 residues. The CDR3 DNA is TGTGCCAGCAGAAAAGCGGGAGTTGGAGAGACCCAGTACTTC. Encoded protein: CASRKAGVGETQYF.

The chain couples TRBV19 to TRBJ1-5; D is ambiguous. This CDR3 spans 15 amino acids. Germline values: CDR1 LNHDA, CDR2 SQIVND (reference sequence). The germline V and J ends were trimmed by 6 bases and 0 bases, with 12 bases remaining between them. DNA of the CDR3: TGTGCCAGTAGAAACCGGAGTTATAGCAATCAGCCCCAGCATTTT. Its translation is CASRNRSYSNQPQHF.

Only one count was recorded for this clone. This specimen includes other DNA sequences encoding the same CDR3. The genes are TRBV7-9 and TRBJ2-7, with 10 bases that match TRBD2. Germline CDR1 and CDR2: SEHNR and FQNEAQ (reference sequence). Germline trimming cut 6 bases from V and 6 bases from J; bases unmatched to any gene: 5. This CDR3 contains 13 residues. The CDR3 coding sequence is TGTGCCAGCAGTCTAGCGGGAGCAGGCGAGCAGTACTTC. Its translation is CASSLAGAGEQYF. Based on the CDR3 plus reference TRBV7-9 and TRBJ2-7, the full variable domain is DTGVSQNPRHKITKRGQNVTFRCDPISEHNRLYWYRQTLGQGPEFLTYFQNEAQLEKSRLLSDRFSAERPKGSFSTLEIQRTEQGDSAMYLCASSLAGAGEQYFGPGTRLTVT.

The chain joins TRBV9 to TRBJ2-1, with a weak D call TRBD2 (6 bases). This CDR3 is built from 17 residues. V was shortened by 0 bases and J by 3 bases, with 16 bases between the two germline ends. Germline CDR1 is SGDLS and CDR2 is YYNGEE. CDR3: CASSVGAGRQYYNEQFF. CDR3 nucleotides: TGTGCCAGCAGCGTAGGGGCGGGGCGGCAATACTACAATGAGCAGTTCTTC.

This chain uses TRBV6-5 with TRBJ2-7; D may match TRBD1 or TRBD2 (5 bases each). The CDR3 length is 16 residues. Trimming pared 0 bases from V and 2 bases from J, leaving 14 bases between. Germline-derived CDR1 and CDR2 are MNHEY and SVGAGI. For the CDR3, the DNA is TGTGCCAGCAGTTACTCGACGGGTCAGGGAGCCTACGAGCAGTACTTC. Translating gives CASSYSTGQGAYEQYF.

This chain joins TRBV5-1 and TRBJ2-7, with 10 bases identical to TRBD2. Germline CDR1 SGHRS, CDR2 YFSETQ. Trimming at V came to 0 bases and at J to 7 bases, leaving 13 bases not matched to a gene. This CDR3 comprises 17 residues. The CDR3 nucleotides are TGCGCCAGCAGCTTGGAAGCTAGCGGGAGTTCGGGGGGAGAGCAGTACTTC. Its protein product is CASSLEASGSSGGEQYF. Supplemented by reference TRBV5-1 and TRBJ2-7, the full variable domain reads KAGVTQTPRYLIKTRGQQVTLSCSPISGHRSVSWYQQTPGQGLQFLFEYFSETQRNKGNFPGRFSGRQFSNSRSEMNVSTLELGDSALYLCASSLEASGSSGGEQYFGPGTRLTVT.

As concerns this clone: The same CDR3 also results from other DNA sequences found in this sample. V gene TRBV7-9 combines with J gene TRBJ1-2; possible D gene TRBD1, 5 bases. Trimming cost V 5 bases and J 8 bases, with 9 bases left between them. The germline V gene encodes CDR1 SEHNR and CDR2 FQNEAQ (reference sequence). This CDR3 has 11 residues. The CDR3 loop reads CASSPGSGYTF. The CDR3 DNA follows: TGTGCCAGCAGCCCAGGGAGCGGCTACACCTTC.